The 29 T cell receptor beta chains given below trace back to one sample, sequenced in a study of vaccination and CD4 T cells after COVID-19. An Oncomine TCR Beta short-read assay was used to sequence the DNA from cultured CD4+ T cells. One entry per CDR3 protein results from TCRdb running MiXCR on the PCR reads. The sample lists around 8,400 distinct CDR3 sequences, about 61% occurring once. The sample's treatment: approximately 11-day PBMC culture with coronavirus spike peptide pools or control peptides (ViraFEST assay). Their antigens remain unidentified. Sequencing used CD4+ T cells from blood, cultured in vitro. The receptors shown here come from a human donor who had recovered from COVID-19.

This chain joins TRBV6-1 and TRBJ2-7; possibly TRBD2 for D (7 bases). Germline CDR1 reads MNHNS; CDR2 reads SASEGT. The V and J ends lost 3 bases and 4 bases respectively, with 13 bases between them. The CDR3 contains 14 residues. The CDR3 is CASSDGGQGYEQYF. The CDR3 DNA sequence: TGTGCCAGCAGTGACGGGGGGCAGGGGTACGAGCAGTACTTC.

The V and J genes are TRBV28 and TRBJ1-1, with a tentative D call TRBD1 (6 bases). V was clipped by 5 bases and J by 10 bases, with 26 bases between them. This CDR3 spans 16 amino acids. The V gene's germline CDR1 is MDHEN and CDR2 SYDVKM. CDR3 nucleotide sequence: TGTGCCAGCAGTCCCCTCCCCCCCGGGGGCGCGGGTAGAGCTTTCTTT. It codes for CASSPLPPGGAGRAFF.

The J gene is TRBJ1-4, the V gene TRBV19; TRBD1 agrees at 10 bases. The CDR3 loop spans 14 amino acids. The germline V gene has CDR1 LNHDA and CDR2 SQIVND (reference sequence). V lost 6 bases and J lost 6; bases outside the gene matches: 4. CDR3 nucleotides: TGTGCCAGTAGACCCGGGACAGGGGATGAAAAACTGTTTTTT. Residues: CASRPGTGDEKLFF.

This chain links TRBV20-1 with TRBJ2-1; D remains unclear. The germline gives CDR1 DFQATT, CDR2 SNEGSKA (reference sequence). V was pared by 4 bases and J by 8 bases, with 9 bases between. The CDR3 length is 11 residues. This CDR3 is CSATSIDEQFF. CDR3 DNA sequence: TGCAGTGCTACCTCGATCGATGAGCAGTTCTTC.

The chain joins TRBV11-3 to TRBJ2-7; 8 bases line up with TRBD1. The junction had 2 bases not matched to a gene; V was cut back by 3 bases and J by 4 bases. Germline V gene data show CDR1 as SGHNT and CDR2 as YENEEA. The CDR3 contains 13 residues. The CDR3 loop is CASSLQGAYEQYF. In DNA, the CDR3 is TGTGCCAGCAGCTTGCAGGGGGCATACGAGCAGTACTTC.

The V gene is TRBV28, the J gene TRBJ2-3, with 8 bases aligning to TRBD2. Looked up from germline, CDR1 is MDHEN and CDR2 is SYDVKM. V was clipped by 3 bases and J by 4 bases; unmatched bases: 12. CDR3 length: 17 amino acids. CDR3 residues: CASSFFVAGRRPDTQYF. In DNA, the CDR3 is TGTGCCAGCAGTTTTTTCGTAGCGGGACGACGTCCAGATACGCAGTATTTT.

The chain employs TRBV2 and TRBJ2-5; 9 bases are a match to TRBD1. Germline V gene lookup returns CDR1 SNHLY and CDR2 FYNNEI. With V trimmed by 8 bases and J by 5 bases, 6 bases remained unmatched. The length of the CDR3 is 13 residues. DNA of the CDR3: TGTGCCAGCCACAGGGGGCCTCGTGAGACCCAGTACTTC. This gives the protein CASHRGPRETQYF.

This chain connects TRBV19 to TRBJ2-7; 7 nucleotides line up with TRBD1. The CDR3 is made up of 15 amino acids. The V segment lost 5 bases and the J segment 0 bases; nucleotides outside the gene matches: 7. Germline assignment: CDR1 LNHDA and CDR2 SQIVND (reference sequence). DNA for the CDR3: TGTGCCAGTAGTCTGGCCCGGGACAGCTCCTACGAGCAGTACTTC. Translated: CASSLARDSSYEQYF.

This clonotype showed up just a few times. The chain joins TRBV27 to TRBJ2-3; TRBD2 aligns across 10 bases. Per germline, CDR1 MNHEY and CDR2 SMNVEV (reference sequence). V shed 8 bases and J 6 bases; nucleotides not matched to a gene: 8. CDR3 length: 14 residues. This CDR3 reads CASLNSGGDDTQYF. The CDR3, as DNA: TGTGCCAGCTTAAACAGCGGGGGGGATGATACGCAGTATTTT.

This chain connects TRBV7-2 to TRBJ1-1, with a weak D call TRBD1 (5 bases). V lost 4 bases to trimming and J lost 11 bases, with 14 bases between them. CDR1 and CDR2 (germline): SGHTA, FQGNSA. The CDR3 runs 12 residues. The CDR3 DNA follows: TGTGCCAGCAGCTCCCTCGGGGGGGTGGCTTTCTTT. Translating it yields CASSSLGGVAFF.

This clonotype has only one observation. The rearrangement uses TRBV6-1 and TRBJ2-7; 16 bases agree with TRBD2. Germline V lookup: CDR1 MNHNS, CDR2 SASEGT. CDR3 length equals 15 residues. Unmatched junction bases numbered 3, after V lost 4 bases and J lost 6 bases. CDR3 in amino acids: CASSVGLAGGLEQYF. The CDR3 DNA is TGTGCCAGCAGTGTGGGACTAGCGGGAGGGCTCGAGCAGTACTTC.

The chain is built from TRBV28 and TRBJ1-2, with D uncertain. Germline CDR1 MDHEN, CDR2 SYDVKM. The length of the CDR3 is 15 residues. V was trimmed by 3 bases and J by 3 bases, leaving 14 bases between them. CDR3 in DNA: TGTGCCAGCAGTTTTTTCGGGCGCGGTCACTATGGCTACACCTTC. It translates to CASSFFGRGHYGYTF.

The chain uses TRBV7-2 and TRBJ2-7, with 10 bases identical to TRBD2. The CDR3 extends over 15 amino acids. V was clipped by 4 bases and J by 7 bases; unmatched bases: 10. The germline V gene has CDR1 SGHTA and CDR2 FQGNSA. CDR3 DNA: TGTGCCAGCAGCTCAGAAGTGACTAGCGGGCGGGAGCAGTACTTC. Translating gives CASSSEVTSGREQYF.

This clonotype was recorded a few times. This chain links TRBV7-9 with TRBJ1-3; D uncertain. This CDR3 is built from 15 residues. The germline V gene has CDR1 SEHNR and CDR2 FQNEAQ (reference sequence). V was cut by 0 bases and J by 4 bases, with 10 bases left in between. CDR3 nucleotides: TGTGCCAGCAGCTTAGCAGGGTTGAGAGGAAACACCATATATTTT. Translated, it gives CASSLAGLRGNTIYF. Together with reference TRBV7-9 and TRBJ1-3, the CDR3 gives the full variable domain: DTGVSQNPRHKITKRGQNVTFRCDPISEHNRLYWYRQTLGQGPEFLTYFQNEAQLEKSRLLSDRFSAERPKGSFSTLEIQRTEQGDSAMYLCASSLAGLRGNTIYFGEGSWLTVV.

This clonotype appeared once. The V gene is TRBV19, the J gene TRBJ2-7; 7 positions agree with TRBD1. The length of the CDR3 is 15 residues. V gave up 4 bases and J gave up 2 bases; unmatched junction bases: 8. Germline V gene sequence: CDR1 LNHDA, CDR2 SQIVND (reference sequence). The CDR3 DNA sequence: TGTGCCAGTAGTAACCCCACGCAGGGGGCCTACGAGCAGTACTTC. Translation gives CASSNPTQGAYEQYF.

The chain employs TRBV5-1 and TRBJ1-2, with 8 bases lining up with TRBD1. CDR1 is SGHRS and CDR2 is YFSETQ in the germline V gene. CDR3 length: 15 amino acids. After removal of 4 bases from V and 4 bases from J, the junction contained 9 bases not matched to a gene. DNA for the CDR3: TGCGCCAGCAGCGTCACAGGGGGGAAGACCTATGGCTACACCTTC. Protein: CASSVTGGKTYGYTF.

J is TRBJ2-5 and V is TRBV6-1; D unresolved. Looked up from germline, CDR1 is MNHNS and CDR2 is SASEGT. The CDR3 extends over 13 amino acids. V was clipped by 4 bases and J by 5 bases, with 11 bases between them. The CDR3 sequence: CASSAIGAETQYF. The CDR3 nucleotides read TGTGCCAGCAGTGCGATAGGCGCCGAGACCCAGTACTTC.

There are a few counts of this clonotype. CDR3 bases: TGTGCCAGCAGTCTCCCCCCGGGACAACAGAAAGGAGCTTTCTTT. Translated, it gives CASSLPPGQQKGAFF. This chain joins TRBV28 and TRBJ1-1; TRBD1 is a possible D gene (6 bases). The length of the CDR3 is 15 residues. V dropped 5 bases and J dropped 10 bases, with 23 bases sitting between them. CDR1 is MDHEN and CDR2 is SYDVKM in the germline V gene.

This chain uses TRBV6-1 with TRBJ2-3, with no clear D. CDR3 size: 13 residues. CDR1 and CDR2 from the germline V gene are MNHNS and SASEGT. Trimming removed 8 bases at V and 5 bases at J, with 14 bases between. CDR3 in DNA: TGTGCCAGCGCATACTCCCTGGTAGATACGCAGTATTTT. Its translation: CASAYSLVDTQYF.

The chain uses TRBV19 and TRBJ1-5; D unresolved. CDR1 is LNHDA and CDR2 is SQIVND in the germline V gene (reference sequence). The CDR3 has 13 amino acids. Trimming shortened V by 5 bases and J by 4 bases, and 9 bases separated the two germline ends. CDR3 sequence (DNA): TGTGCCAGTAGTCGGCAGGAGAATCAGCCCCAGCATTTT. It specifies CASSRQENQPQHF.

The chain recombines TRBV5-4 with TRBJ1-5; TRBD1 agrees at 7 bases. Trimming cost V 3 bases and J 0 bases; bases outside gene matches: 6. Per germline, CDR1 SGHNT and CDR2 YYREEE (reference sequence). The CDR3 consists of 16 residues. The CDR3 bases are TGTGCCAGCAGCTCGACAGGGCGCTCTAGCAATCAGCCCCAGCATTTT. Translated: CASSSTGRSSNQPQHF.

In its sample, this clonotype was seen a few times. This chain links TRBV7-2 with TRBJ1-5, with 9 nucleotides matching TRBD1. CDR3 length equals 17 residues. Germline V CDR1 and CDR2: SGHTA, FQGNSA. With V trimmed by 4 bases and J by 6 bases, 13 bases remained unmatched. The CDR3 DNA follows: TGTGCCAGCAGCTCGCAAGCCGGGACAGGGATAAGTCAGCCCCAGCATTTT. This sequence encodes CASSSQAGTGISQPQHF.

Comment on this clonotype: The junction shows a germline mismatch at one end, possibly a read error. The chain recombines TRBV25-1 with TRBJ1-2; no firm D call. The CDR3 is 14 residues long. Germline CDR1 reads MGHDK; CDR2 reads SYGVNS. The CDR3 region is CASCDPVSPYGYTF. As DNA, the CDR3 is TGTGCCAGCTGTGATCCCGTCTCGCCCTATGGCTACACCTTC.

The gene calls are TRBV7-9 and TRBJ2-5; D gene unclear. Trimming removed 5 bases from V and 8 bases from J, with 15 bases in between. CDR1 and CDR2 from the germline V gene are SEHNR and FQNEAQ (reference sequence). The CDR3 loop spans 13 amino acids. CDR3 bases: TGTGCCAGCAGCCGTATCCCTAAGGAAACCCAGTACTTC. Residues: CASSRIPKETQYF.

V and J are TRBV15 and TRBJ2-7; maybe TRBD2 (6 bases). V gave up 8 bases and J gave up 0 bases, with 14 bases separating them. The CDR3 has 14 amino acids. CDR1 and CDR2 from the germline V gene are LNHNV and YYDKDF (reference sequence). CDR3 bases: TGTGCCACCGCGGGGTCAGGTAGCTCCTACGAGCAGTACTTC. It is translated as CATAGSGSSYEQYF.

V is TRBV20-1 and J is TRBJ2-3; 10 bases are a match to TRBD2. Trimming removed 1 base from V and 2 bases from J; junction bases left unmatched: 3. Germline CDR1 is DFQATT and CDR2 is SNEGSKA (reference sequence). This CDR3 has 15 amino acids. The CDR3 nucleotides are TGCAGTGCTAGAGGGACTAGCGGCTTCACAGATACGCAGTATTTT. It encodes CSARGTSGFTDTQYF.

The J gene is TRBJ1-3, the V gene TRBV7-9; D is possibly TRBD1 (6 bases). Trimming took 0 bases from V and 2 from J, leaving 26 bases between them. The CDR3 has 21 residues. CDR1 and CDR2 (germline): SEHNR, FQNEAQ (reference sequence). The CDR3 nucleotides read TGTGCCAGCAGCTTAGCGGGCTCGGGGGGCCCCCAGCCTCAAACTGGAAACACCATATATTTT. It yields the protein CASSLAGSGGPQPQTGNTIYF.

This clonotype was counted only a few times. This chain joins TRBV6-2 or TRBV6-3 and TRBJ2-7; a weak D match, TRBD1 (5 bases). CDR1 is MNHEY, CDR2 SVGEGT, per germline. Deletions cut 0 bases from V and 3 bases from J, with 12 bases between. CDR3 length: 15 residues. The CDR3 nucleotides are TGTGCCAGCAGTTACTCGAACGCGCAGGGCTACGAGCAGTACTTC. It specifies CASSYSNAQGYEQYF.

This clonotype has just one count. V is TRBV20-1 and J is TRBJ1-5; no definite D call. V lost 3 bases and J 5 bases, leaving 11 bases between the germline ends. Germline CDR1 is DFQATT and CDR2 is SNEGSKA (reference sequence). The CDR3 consists of 13 residues. The CDR3 region has the DNA TGCAGTGCTAGTTCTCGGCTCGATCAGCCCCAGCATTTT. Translation gives CSASSRLDQPQHF.